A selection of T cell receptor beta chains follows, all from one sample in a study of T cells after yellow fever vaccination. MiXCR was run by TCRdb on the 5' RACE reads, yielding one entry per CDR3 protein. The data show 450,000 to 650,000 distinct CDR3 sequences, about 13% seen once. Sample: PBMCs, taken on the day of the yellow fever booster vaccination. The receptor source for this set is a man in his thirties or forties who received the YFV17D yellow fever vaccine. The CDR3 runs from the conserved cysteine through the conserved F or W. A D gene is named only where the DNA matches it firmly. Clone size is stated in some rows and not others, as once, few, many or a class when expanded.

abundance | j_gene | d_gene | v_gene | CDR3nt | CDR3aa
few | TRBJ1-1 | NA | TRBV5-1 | TGCGCCAGCAGCTTGGCCAGAGCCGGGAACACTGAAGCTTTCTTT | CASSLARAGNTEAFF
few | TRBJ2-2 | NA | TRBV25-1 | TGTGCCAGCAGAAGGACGGAGGATTACACCGGGGAGCTGTTTTTT | CASRRTEDYTGELFF
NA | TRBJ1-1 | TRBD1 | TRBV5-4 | TGTGCCAGCAGCTTGGGGGGGACAGGGGGCCACTCTGAAGCTTTCTTT | CASSLGGTGGHSEAFF
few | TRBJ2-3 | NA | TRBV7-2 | TGTGCCAGCAGCATAAGGCCGACAGATACGCAGTATTTT | CASSIRPTDTQYF
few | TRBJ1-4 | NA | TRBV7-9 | TGTGCCAGCAGCCGTGGGTTGCGCGAAAAACTGTTTTTT | CASSRGLREKLFF
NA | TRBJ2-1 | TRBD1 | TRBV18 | TGTGCCAGCTCAACGGACAGGGAGCAGTTCTTC | CASSTDREQFF
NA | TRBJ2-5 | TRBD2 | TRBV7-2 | TGTGCCAGCAGCTTAAGATTAGCGGGAGCGGAGACCCAGTACTTC | CASSLRLAGAETQYF
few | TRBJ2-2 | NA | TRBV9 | TGTGCCAGCAGCGTAGAAGCAAACACCGGGGAGCTGTTTTTT | CASSVEANTGELFF
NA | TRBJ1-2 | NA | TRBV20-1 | TGCAGTGCTAGTAACGGCTACACCTTC | CSASNGYTF
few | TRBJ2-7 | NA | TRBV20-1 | TGCAGTGCCGTGGGAGAATCCTACGAGCAGTACTTC | CSAVGESYEQYF
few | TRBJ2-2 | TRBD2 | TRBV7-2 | TGTGCCAGCAGCCCTCCTCCGGGACTAGCTTCCGGGGAGCTGTTTTTT | CASSPPPGLASGELFF
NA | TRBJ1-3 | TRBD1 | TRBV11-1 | TGTGCCAGCAGCTACGAACCCTTCAGAAACAGGGGAGTAGGTCCTGGAAACACCATATATTTT | CASSYEPFRNRGVGPGNTIYF
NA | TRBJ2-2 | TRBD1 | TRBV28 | TGTGCCAGCGGGACAGGGGGCCTCGGGGAGCTGTTTTTT | CASGTGGLGELFF
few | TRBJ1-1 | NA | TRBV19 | TGTGCCAGTAGTTTCCAGCCACCTAGGGGCACTGAAGCTTTCTTT | CASSFQPPRGTEAFF
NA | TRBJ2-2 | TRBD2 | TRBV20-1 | TGCAGTGCTAGAGATCTCGGGGCTAGCGGGAGGGCTGGGGCCGGGGAGCTGTTTTTT | CSARDLGASGRAGAGELFF
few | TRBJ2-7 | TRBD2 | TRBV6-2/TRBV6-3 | TGTGCCAGCAGTTATCCCCGGACTAGCGGCGGCTACGAGCAGTACTTC | CASSYPRTSGGYEQYF
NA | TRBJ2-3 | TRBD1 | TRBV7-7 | TGTGCCAGCAGCCTGACAGGGGGCCAAGATACGCAGTATTTT | CASSLTGGQDTQYF
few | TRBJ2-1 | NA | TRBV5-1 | TGCGCCAGCAGCTTGGATGGGACAATCTACAATGAGCAGTTCTTC | CASSLDGTIYNEQFF
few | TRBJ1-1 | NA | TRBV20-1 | TGCAGTGCTCGGAGGAACTCCAGGGGTGAAGCTTTCTTT | CSARRNSRGEAFF
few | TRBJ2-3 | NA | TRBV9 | TGTGCCAGCAGCGTAGATCCAGGGGCCATCACAGATACGCAGTATTTT | CASSVDPGAITDTQYF
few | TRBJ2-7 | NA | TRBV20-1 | TGCAGTGCCAGCGTCCGGGACGAGCAGTACTTC | CSASVRDEQYF
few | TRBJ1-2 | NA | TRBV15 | TGTGCCACCAGCAGAGATACGGGGGGCGGGAACTATGGCTACACCTTC | CATSRDTGGGNYGYTF
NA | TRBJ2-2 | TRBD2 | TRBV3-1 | TGTGCCAGCAGCCGGAAAGGGATAGCGGGAGTTGGCGGGGAGCTGTTTTTT | CASSRKGIAGVGGELFF
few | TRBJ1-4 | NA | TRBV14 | TGTGCCAGCAGCCAAGACAGGGGCGAAACTGAAAAACTGTTTTTT | CASSQDRGETEKLFF
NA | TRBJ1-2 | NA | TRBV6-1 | TGTGCCAGCCAATCAACAGAGGATATGAGTGGCTACACCTTC | CASQSTEDMSGYTF
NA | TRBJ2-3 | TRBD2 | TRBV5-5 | TGTGCCAGCAGCTTGCCCCGTCTAGCGGGTACCACAGATACGCAGTATTTT | CASSLPRLAGTTDTQYF
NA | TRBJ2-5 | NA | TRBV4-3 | TGCGCCAGCAGCCAAGATCTAGTAACAGCAGGCGGAGAGACCCAGTACTTC | CASSQDLVTAGGETQYF
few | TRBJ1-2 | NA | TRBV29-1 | TGCAGCGCTCGAGAGGGGGATGGCTACACCTTC | CSAREGDGYTF
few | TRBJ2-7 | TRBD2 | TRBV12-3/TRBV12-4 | TGTGCCAGCAGCAGGTCCCTAGCGGTCTCCTACGAGCAGTACTTC | CASSRSLAVSYEQYF
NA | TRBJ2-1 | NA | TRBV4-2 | TGTGCCAGCAGCCATTCAGGGTCCCTCTACAATGAGCAGTTCTTC | CASSHSGSLYNEQFF
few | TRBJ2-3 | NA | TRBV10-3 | TGTGCCATCAGTGAAAAGGAGGGAGCAGATACGCAGTATTTT | CAISEKEGADTQYF
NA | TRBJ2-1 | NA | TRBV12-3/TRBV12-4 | TGTGCCAGCAGATTGGGGTCGGAAGATGAGCAGTTCTTC | CASRLGSEDEQFF
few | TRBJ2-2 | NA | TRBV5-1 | TGCGCCAGCTGTCACAGGGCCGACACCGGGGAGCTGTTTTTT | CASCHRADTGELFF
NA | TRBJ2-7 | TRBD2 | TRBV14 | TGTGCCAGCAGCCATGAATTGACTAGCGGCCGCCGCCTCGACGAGCAGTACTTC | CASSHELTSGRRLDEQYF
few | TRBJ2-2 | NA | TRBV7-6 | TGTGCCAGCAGCGCCGAAAGTAGGGGCACCGGGGAGCTGTTTTTT | CASSAESRGTGELFF